This T cell receptor beta chain comes out of a study of T cell changes during pregnancy in multiple sclerosis. TCRdb's copy holds only in-frame clones and misses some; the assay was immunoSEQ multiplex PCR. The sample yields 69,000 or so clones, about 91% seen once. This CDR3 is 18 amino acids long. With 3 bases removed from V and 3 bases from J, the gap between germline ends came to 24 bases. Germline V gene lookup returns CDR1 SGHDT and CDR2 YYEEEE. The J gene is TRBJ2-5, the V gene TRBV5-6; weak D call: TRBD2 (6 bases). This receptor was taken from a female donor in good health, enrolled as a control in a pregnancy study. Sequencing was performed on CD4+ T cells from peripheral blood mononuclear cells, taken in the third trimester of pregnancy. The CDR3 sequence is CASSSNGLSGYKEETQYF. CDR3 in DNA: TGTGCCAGCAGCTCGAACGGACTAAGCGGTTACAAGGAAGAGACCCAGTACTTC.